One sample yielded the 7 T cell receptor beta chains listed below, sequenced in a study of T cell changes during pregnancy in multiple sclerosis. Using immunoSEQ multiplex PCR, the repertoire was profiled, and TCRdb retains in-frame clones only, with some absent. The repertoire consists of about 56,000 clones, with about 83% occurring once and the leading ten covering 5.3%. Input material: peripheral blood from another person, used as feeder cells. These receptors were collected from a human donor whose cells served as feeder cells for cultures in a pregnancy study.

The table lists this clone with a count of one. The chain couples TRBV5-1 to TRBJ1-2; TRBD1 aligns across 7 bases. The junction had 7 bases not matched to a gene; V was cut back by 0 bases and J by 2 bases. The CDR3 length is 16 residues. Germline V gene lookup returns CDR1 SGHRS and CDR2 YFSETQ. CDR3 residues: CASSLAFGRGNYGYTF. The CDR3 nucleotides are TGCGCCAGCAGCTTGGCCTTTGGCAGGGGGAACTATGGCTACACCTTC.

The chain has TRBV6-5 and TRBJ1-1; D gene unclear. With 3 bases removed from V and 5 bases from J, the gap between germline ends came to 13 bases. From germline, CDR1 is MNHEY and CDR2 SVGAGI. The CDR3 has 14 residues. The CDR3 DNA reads TGTGCCAGCAGTTATCAGTTAGTAGGAACTGAAGCTTTCTTT. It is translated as CASSYQLVGTEAFF.

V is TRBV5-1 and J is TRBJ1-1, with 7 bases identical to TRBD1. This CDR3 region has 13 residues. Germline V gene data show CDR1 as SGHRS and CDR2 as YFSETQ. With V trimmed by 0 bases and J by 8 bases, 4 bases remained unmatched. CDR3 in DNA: TGCGCCAGCAGCTTGGGACAGGGTCCCGAAGCTTTCTTT. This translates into CASSLGQGPEAFF.

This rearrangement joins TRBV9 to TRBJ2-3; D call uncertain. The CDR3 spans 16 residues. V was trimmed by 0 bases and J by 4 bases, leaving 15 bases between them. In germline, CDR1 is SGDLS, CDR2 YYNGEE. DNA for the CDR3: TGTGCCAGCAGCGTAGGCGACTTACGTTCGTCAGATACGCAGTATTTT. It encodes CASSVGDLRSSDTQYF.

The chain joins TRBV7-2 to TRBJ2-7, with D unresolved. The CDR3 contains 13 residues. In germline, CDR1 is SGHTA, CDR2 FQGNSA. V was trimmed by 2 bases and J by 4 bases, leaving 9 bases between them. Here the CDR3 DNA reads TGTGCCAGCAGCTTAAGAGACATGTACGAGCAGTACTTC. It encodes CASSLRDMYEQYF.

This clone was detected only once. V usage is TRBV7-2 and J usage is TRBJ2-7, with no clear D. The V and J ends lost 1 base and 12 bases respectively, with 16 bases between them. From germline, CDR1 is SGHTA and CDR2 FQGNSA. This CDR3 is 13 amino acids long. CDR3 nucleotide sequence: TGTGCCAGCAGCTTAGTCGAACGAGCTTATCTGTACTTC. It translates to CASSLVERAYLYF.

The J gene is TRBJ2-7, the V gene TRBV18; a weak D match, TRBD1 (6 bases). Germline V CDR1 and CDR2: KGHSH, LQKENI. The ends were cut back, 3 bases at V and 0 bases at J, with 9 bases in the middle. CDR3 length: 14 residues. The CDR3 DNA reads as TGTGCCAGCTCACCGTACAGGGACTCCTACGAGCAGTACTTC. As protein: CASSPYRDSYEQYF.